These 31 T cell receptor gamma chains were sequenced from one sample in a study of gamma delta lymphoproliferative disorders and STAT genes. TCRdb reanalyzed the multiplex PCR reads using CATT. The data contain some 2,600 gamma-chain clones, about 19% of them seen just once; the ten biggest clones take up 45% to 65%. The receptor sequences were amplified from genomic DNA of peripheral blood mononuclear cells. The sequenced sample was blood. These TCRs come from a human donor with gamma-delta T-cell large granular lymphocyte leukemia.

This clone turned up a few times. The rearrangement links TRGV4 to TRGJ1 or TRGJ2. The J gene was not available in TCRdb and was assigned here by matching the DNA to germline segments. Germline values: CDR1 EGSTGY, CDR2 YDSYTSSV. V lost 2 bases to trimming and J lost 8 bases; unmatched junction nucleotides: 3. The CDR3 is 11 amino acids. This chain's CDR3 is CATWDDNKKLF. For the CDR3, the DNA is TGTGCCACCTGGGATGACAATAAGAAACTCTTT.

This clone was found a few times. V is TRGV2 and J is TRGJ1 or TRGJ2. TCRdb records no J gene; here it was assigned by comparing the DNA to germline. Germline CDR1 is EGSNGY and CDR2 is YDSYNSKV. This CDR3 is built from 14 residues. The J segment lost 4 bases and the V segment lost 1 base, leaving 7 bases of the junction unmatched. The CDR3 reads CATWDGEGYYKKLF. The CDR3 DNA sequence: TGTGCCACCTGGGACGGCGAAGGGTATTATAAGAAACTCTTT.

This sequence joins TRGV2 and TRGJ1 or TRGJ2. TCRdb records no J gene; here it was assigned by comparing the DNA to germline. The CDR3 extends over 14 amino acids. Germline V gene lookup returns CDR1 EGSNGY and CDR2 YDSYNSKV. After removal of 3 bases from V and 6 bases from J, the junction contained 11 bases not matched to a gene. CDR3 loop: CATWDCPMGYKKLF. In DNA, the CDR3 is TGTGCCACCTGGGACTGCCCGATGGGTTATAAGAAACTCTTT.

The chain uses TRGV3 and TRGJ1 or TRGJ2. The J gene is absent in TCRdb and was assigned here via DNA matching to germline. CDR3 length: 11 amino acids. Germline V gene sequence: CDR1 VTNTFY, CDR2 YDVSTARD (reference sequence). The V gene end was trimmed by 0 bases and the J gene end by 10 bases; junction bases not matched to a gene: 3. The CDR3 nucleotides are TGTGCCACCTGGGACAGGCAGAAGAAACTCTTT. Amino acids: CATWDRQKKLF.

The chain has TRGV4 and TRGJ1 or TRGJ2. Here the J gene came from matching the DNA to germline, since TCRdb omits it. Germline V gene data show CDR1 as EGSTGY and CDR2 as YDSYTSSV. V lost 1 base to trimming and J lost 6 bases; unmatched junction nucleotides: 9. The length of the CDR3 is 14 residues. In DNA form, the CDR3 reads TGTGCCACCTGGGATGGCGGCGTCGTTTATAAGAAACTCTTT. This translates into CATWDGGVVYKKLF.

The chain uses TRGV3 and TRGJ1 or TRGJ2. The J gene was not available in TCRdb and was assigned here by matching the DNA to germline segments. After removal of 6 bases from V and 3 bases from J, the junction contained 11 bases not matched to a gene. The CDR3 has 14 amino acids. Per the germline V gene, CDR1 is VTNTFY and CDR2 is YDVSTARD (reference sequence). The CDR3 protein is CATWPPPFYYKKLF. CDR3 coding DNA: TGTGCCACCTGGCCACCCCCCTTTTATTATAAGAAACTCTTT.

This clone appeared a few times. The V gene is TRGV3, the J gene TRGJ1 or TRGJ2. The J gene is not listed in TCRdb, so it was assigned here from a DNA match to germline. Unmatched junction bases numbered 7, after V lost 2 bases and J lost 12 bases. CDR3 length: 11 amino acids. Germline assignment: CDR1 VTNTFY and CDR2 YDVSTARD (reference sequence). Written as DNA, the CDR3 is TGTGCCACCTGGGACATTACGGGGAAACTCTTT. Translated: CATWDITGKLF.

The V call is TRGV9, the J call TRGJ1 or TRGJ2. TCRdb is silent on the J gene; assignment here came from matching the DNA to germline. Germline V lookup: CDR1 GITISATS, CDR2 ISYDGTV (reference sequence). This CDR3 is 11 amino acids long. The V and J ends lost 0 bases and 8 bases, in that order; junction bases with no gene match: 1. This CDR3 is CALWEVDKKLF. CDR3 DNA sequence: TGTGCCTTGTGGGAGGTGGATAAGAAACTCTTT.

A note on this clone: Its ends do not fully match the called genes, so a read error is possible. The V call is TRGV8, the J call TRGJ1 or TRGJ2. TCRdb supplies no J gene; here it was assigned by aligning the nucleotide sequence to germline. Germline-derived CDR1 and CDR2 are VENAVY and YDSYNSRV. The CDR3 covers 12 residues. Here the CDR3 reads CATRDIGYKKLF. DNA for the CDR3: TGTGCCACCCGGGATATTGGTTATAAGAAACTCTTT.

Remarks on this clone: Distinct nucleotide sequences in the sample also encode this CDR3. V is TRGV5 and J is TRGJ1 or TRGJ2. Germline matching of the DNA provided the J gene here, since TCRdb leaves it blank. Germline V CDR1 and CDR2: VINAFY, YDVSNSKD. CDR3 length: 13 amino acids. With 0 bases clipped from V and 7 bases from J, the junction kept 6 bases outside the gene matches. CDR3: CATWDRPGYKKLF. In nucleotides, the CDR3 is TGTGCCACCTGGGACAGGCCGGGGTATAAGAAACTCTTT.

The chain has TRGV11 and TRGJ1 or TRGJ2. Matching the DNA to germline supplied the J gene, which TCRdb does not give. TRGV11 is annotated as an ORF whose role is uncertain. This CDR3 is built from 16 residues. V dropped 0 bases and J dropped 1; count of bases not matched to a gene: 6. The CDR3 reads CACWIRHRFNYYKKLF. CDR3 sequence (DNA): TGTGCCTGCTGGATTAGGCACCGGTTCAATTATTATAAGAAACTCTTT.

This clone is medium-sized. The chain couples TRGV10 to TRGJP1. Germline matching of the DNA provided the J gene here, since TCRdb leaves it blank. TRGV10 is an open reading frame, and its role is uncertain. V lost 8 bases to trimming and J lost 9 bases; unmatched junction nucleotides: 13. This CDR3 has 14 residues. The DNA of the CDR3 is TGTGCTGCGTGGGATTATAAATCTCGTTGGTTCAAGATATTT. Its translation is CAAWDYKSRWFKIF.

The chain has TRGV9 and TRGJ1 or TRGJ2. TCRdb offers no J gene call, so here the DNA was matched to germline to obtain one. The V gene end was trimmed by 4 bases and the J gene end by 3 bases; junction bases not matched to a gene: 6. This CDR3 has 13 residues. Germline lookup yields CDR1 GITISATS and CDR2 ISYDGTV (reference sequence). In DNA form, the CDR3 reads TGTGCCTTGTGGGACCTATTTTATTATAAGAAACTCTTT. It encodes CALWDLFYYKKLF.

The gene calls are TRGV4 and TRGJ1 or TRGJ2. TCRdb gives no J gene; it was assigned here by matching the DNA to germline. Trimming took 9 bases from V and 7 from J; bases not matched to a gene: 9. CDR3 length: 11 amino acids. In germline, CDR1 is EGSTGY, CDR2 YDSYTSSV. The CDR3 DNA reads TGTGCCACCCGGCATGGATATAAGAAACTCTTT. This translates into CATRHGYKKLF.

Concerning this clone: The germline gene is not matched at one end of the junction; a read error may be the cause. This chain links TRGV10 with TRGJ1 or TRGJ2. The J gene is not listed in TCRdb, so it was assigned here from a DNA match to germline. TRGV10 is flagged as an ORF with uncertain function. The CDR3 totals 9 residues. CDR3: CARPGEKLF. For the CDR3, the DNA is TGCGCGCGCCCAGGGGAGAAACTCTTT.

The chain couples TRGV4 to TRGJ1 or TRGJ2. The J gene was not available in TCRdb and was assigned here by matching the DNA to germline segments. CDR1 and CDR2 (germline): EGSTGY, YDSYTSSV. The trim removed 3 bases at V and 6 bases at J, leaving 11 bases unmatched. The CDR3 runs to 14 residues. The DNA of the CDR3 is TGTGCCACCTGGGATATAGTATCTGGTTATAAGAAACTCTTT. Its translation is CATWDIVSGYKKLF.

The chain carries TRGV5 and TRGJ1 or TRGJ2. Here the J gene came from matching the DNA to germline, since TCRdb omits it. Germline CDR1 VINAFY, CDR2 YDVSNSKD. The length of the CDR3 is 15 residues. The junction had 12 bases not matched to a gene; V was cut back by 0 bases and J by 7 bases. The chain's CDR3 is CATWDRRSAGYKKLF. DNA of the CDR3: TGTGCCACCTGGGACAGGCGGTCGGCGGGATATAAGAAACTCTTT.

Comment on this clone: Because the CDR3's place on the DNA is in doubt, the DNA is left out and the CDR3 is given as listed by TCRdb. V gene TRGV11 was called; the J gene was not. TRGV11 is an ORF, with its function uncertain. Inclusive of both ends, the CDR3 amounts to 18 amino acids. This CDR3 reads CTTVPAGLARVGYYKKLF.

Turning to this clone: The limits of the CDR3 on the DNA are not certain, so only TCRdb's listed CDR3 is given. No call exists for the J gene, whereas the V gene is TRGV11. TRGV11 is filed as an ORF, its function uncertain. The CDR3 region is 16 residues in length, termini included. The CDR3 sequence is CTTVPAGLARYYKKLF.

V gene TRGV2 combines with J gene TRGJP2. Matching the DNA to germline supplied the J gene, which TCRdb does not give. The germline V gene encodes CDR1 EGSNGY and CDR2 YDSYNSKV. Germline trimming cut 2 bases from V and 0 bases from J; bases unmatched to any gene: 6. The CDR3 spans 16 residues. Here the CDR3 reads CATWDVIHSSDWIKTF. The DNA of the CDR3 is TGTGCCACCTGGGACGTAATCCATAGTAGTGATTGGATCAAGACGTTT.

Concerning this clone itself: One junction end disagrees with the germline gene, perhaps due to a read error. The CDR3 loop reads CALWDQGELGKKSKVF. CDR3 DNA: TGTGCCTTGTGGGACCAGGGGGAGTTGGGCAAAAAAAGCAAGGTATTT. V and J are TRGV9 and TRGJP. The J gene, not given by TCRdb, was assigned here from a germline match of the nucleotide sequence. The CDR3 is 16 residues long. CDR1 GITISATS and CDR2 ISYDGTV come from the germline V gene (reference sequence).

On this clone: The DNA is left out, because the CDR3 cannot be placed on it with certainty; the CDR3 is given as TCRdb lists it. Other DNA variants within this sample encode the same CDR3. This CDR3 is CTTVPAGLGTGTYKKLF. No J gene was named, though the V gene is TRGV11. TRGV11 is given ORF status, its function remaining uncertain. The CDR3 is 17 amino acids long, termini counted.

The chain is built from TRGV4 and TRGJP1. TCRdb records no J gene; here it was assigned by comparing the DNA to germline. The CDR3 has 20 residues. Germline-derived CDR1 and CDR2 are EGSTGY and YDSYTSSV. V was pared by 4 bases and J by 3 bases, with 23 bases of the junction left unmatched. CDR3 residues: CATWDGPLGGREATGWFKIF. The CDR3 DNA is TGTGCCACCTGGGACGGGCCGCTGGGGGGTCGGGAAGCCACTGGTTGGTTCAAGATATTT.

CDR3 sequence (DNA): TGTGCCACCTGGGACCGCCAATGTTGTCAGAAACTCTTT. Translated, it gives CATWDRQCCQKLF. V usage is TRGV2 and J usage is TRGJ1 or TRGJ2. TCRdb records no J gene; here it was assigned by comparing the DNA to germline. CDR1 is EGSNGY and CDR2 is YDSYNSKV in the germline V gene. The CDR3 totals 13 residues. V trimming: 3 bases; J trimming: 11 bases; junction bases outside the gene matches: 13.

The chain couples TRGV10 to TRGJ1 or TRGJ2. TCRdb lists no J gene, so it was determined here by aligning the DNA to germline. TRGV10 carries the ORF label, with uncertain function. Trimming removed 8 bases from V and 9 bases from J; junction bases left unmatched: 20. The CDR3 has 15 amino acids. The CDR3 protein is CAAWDYSADMGKKLF. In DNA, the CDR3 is TGTGCTGCGTGGGATTATTCTGCGGATATGGGTAAGAAACTCTTT.

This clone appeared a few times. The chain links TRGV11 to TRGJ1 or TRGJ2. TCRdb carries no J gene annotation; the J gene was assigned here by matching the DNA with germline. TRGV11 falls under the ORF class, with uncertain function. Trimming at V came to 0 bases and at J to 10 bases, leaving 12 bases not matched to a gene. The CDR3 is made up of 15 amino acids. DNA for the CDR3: TGTGCCTGCTGGATTAGGCACATAGCCTTTTACAAGAAACTCTTT. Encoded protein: CACWIRHIAFYKKLF.

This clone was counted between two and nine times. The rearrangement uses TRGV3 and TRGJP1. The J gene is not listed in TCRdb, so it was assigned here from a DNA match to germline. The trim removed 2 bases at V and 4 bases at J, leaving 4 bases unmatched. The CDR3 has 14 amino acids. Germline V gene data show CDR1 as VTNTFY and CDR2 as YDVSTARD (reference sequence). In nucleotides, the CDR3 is TGTGCCACCTGGGACACATACACTGGTTGGTTCAAGATATTT. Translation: CATWDTYTGWFKIF.

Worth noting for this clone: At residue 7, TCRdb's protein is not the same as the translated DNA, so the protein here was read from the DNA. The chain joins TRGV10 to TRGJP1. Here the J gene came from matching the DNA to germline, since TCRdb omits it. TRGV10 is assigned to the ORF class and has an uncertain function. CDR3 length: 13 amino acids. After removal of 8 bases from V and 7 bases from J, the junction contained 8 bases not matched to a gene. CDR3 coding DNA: TGTGCTGCGTGGGATCCCAATGGTTGGTTCAAGATATTT. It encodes CAAWDPNGWFKIF.

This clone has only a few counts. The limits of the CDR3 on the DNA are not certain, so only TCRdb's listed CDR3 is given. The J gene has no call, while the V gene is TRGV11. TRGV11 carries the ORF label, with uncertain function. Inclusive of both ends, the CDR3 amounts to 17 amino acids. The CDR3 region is CTTVPAGLASFYYKKLF.

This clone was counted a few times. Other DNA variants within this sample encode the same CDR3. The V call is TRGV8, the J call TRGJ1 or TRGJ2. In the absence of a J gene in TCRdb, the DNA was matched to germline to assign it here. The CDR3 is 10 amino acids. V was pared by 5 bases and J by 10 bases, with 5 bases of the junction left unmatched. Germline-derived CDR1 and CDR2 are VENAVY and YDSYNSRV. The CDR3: CATWAPKKLF. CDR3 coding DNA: TGTGCCACCTGGGCTCCGAAGAAACTCTTT.

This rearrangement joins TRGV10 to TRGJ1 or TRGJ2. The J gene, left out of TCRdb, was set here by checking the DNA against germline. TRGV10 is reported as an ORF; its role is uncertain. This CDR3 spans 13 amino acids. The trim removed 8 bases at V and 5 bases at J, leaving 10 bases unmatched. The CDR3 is CAAWDLGDYKKLF. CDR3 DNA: TGTGCTGCGTGGGATTTAGGGGATTATAAGAAACTCTTT.